This T cell receptor (beta chain) was sequenced for a study of early T cells in non-severe SARS-CoV-2 infection. The protocol attached unique molecular identifiers to individual cDNA molecules. TCRdb passed the 5' RACE reads through MiXCR, listing each CDR3 protein once. The profile shows 60,000 or so distinct CDR3 sequences, around an eighth of them singletons. At least ten counts were recorded for this clonotype. V lost 2 bases and J 2 bases, leaving 9 bases between the germline ends. CDR1 is KGHSH, CDR2 LQKENI, per germline. The CDR3 is made up of 14 amino acids. This clonotype was sampled from an adult who was a healthcare worker with PCR-confirmed SARS-CoV-2 infection or an uninfected control (not recorded which). V is TRBV18 and J is TRBJ1-1; D gene uncertain. Specimen: whole blood. DNA for the CDR3: TGTGCCAGCTCACCAGGCCACCAAAACACTGAAGCTTTCTTT. Encoded protein: CASSPGHQNTEAFF.